The T cell receptor (beta chain) under discussion was sequenced for a study of monozygotic twins with inflammatory bowel disease. Each CDR3 protein gets one entry in TCRdb, which reprocessed the 5' RACE reads and gives no DNA. This repertoire comprises 420,000 or so distinct CDR3 sequences; its ten largest clones make up approximately 2.3%. CDR3 length equals 16 residues. CDR1 SGDLS and CDR2 YYNGEE come from the germline V gene. Sequencing used blood. This sequence joins TRBV9 and TRBJ1-1; TCRdb's D call, TRBD1, is unchecked because there is no DNA. This TCR came from a human donor with ulcerative colitis or Crohn's disease, or a healthy co-twin of an affected twin (not recorded which). Here the CDR3 reads CANTVQQGQHGTEAFF.